Listed below are T cell receptor beta chains from one sample, sequenced in a study of T cell responses to AZD1222 COVID-19 vaccine. TCRdb's table, derived via immunoSEQ multiplex PCR, lists solely in-frame clones and lacks some. The sample holds approximately 140,000 clones, about nine tenths seen once. The material sequenced was peripheral blood, taken on day 0 of MenACWY control vaccination. These receptors were collected from an adult in good health. Each CDR3 is given with its conserved first and last residue. D genes are given only for firm matches.

V	length	D	J	DNA	CDR3
TRBV20-1	11	TRBD1	TRBJ1-2	TGCAGTCCAGGGGGTGGCTATGGCTACACCTTC	CSPGGGYGYTF
TRBV28	16	-	TRBJ1-5	TGTGCCAGCAGTTTGTGGGCCTCTGGGAGCAATCAGCCCCAGCATTTT	CASSLWASGSNQPQHF
TRBV28	14	-	TRBJ2-7	TGTGCCAGCATTTCAATGGGGGGCTACTACGAGCAGTACTTC	CASISMGGYYEQYF
TRBV10-1	13	-	TRBJ1-1	TGCGCCAGCAGTGGACAGAGGAACACTGAAGCTTTCTTT	CASSGQRNTEAFF
TRBV7-9	15	-	TRBJ1-3	TGTGCCAGCAGCTCAAACGGGATCCCTGGAAACACCATATATTTT	CASSSNGIPGNTIYF
TRBV4-2	15	-	TRBJ1-2	TGTGCCAGCAGCCAGCCTCGCACGGCTAACTATGGCTACACCTTC	CASSQPRTANYGYTF
TRBV19	15	-	TRBJ2-2	TGTGCCAGTAGTCCCAGGGCTAGCTTCACCGGGGAGCTGTTTTTT	CASSPRASFTGELFF
TRBV5-1	16	-	TRBJ2-7	TGCGCCAGCAGCGTGGAGGGTAGGTCAGGGAGCTACGAGCAGTACTTC	CASSVEGRSGSYEQYF
TRBV5-1	19	TRBD1	TRBJ1-1	TGCGCCAGCAGCTTGCCCCCTCTTCCGGACAGGGGGATCAAGACTGAAGCTTTCTTT	CASSLPPLPDRGIKTEAFF
TRBV6-4	15	TRBD1	TRBJ1-6	TGTGCCAGCAGTGCAGGACAGGGGGCAGATTCACCCCTCCACTTT	CASSAGQGADSPLHF
TRBV28	16	TRBD1	TRBJ2-2	TGTGCCAGCAGTCTCCCAGGGGGCGCAGGCACCGGGGAGCTGTTTTTT	CASSLPGGAGTGELFF
TRBV7-6	16	TRBD1	TRBJ2-7	TGTGCCAGCAGTCTAACCTTCACAGGGGCTCCCTACGAGCAGTACTTC	CASSLTFTGAPYEQYF
TRBV23-1	12	-	TRBJ1-1	TGCGCCAGTTTACGGCAGAACACTGAAGCTTTCTTT	CASLRQNTEAFF
TRBV6-4	15	TRBD2	TRBJ2-3	TGTGCCAGCAGTGGACTAGCGGGGGGGCCAGATACGCAGTATTTT	CASSGLAGGPDTQYF
TRBV27	14	TRBD1	TRBJ1-1	TGTGCCAGCAGTTTGGGCAGGGGGGGGTCTGAAGCTTTCTTT	CASSLGRGGSEAFF